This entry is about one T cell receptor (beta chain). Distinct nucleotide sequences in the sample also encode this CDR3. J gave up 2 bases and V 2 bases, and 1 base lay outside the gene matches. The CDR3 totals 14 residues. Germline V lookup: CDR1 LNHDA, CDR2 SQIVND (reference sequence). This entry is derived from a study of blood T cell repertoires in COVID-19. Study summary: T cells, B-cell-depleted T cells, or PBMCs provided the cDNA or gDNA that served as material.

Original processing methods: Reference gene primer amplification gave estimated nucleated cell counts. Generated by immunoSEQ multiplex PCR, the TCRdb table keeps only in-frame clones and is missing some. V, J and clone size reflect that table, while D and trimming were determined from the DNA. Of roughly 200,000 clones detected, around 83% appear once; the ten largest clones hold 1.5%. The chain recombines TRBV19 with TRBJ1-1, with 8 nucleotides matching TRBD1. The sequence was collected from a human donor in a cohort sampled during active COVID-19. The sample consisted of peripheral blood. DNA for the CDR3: TGTGCCAGTAGTATACAGGGGGCAAACACTGAAGCTTTCTTT. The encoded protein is CASSIQGANTEAFF. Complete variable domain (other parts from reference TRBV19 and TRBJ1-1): DGGITQSPKYLFRKEGQNVTLSCEQNLNHDAMYWYRQDPGQGLRLIYYSQIVNDFQKGDIAEGYSVSREKKESFPLTVTSAQKNPTAFYLCASSIQGANTEAFFGQGTRLTVV.